These T cell receptor beta chains were read from a single sample in a study of CD8+ T cells in alopecia areata. This table comes from immunoSEQ multiplex PCR, and its TCRdb copy is limited to in-frame clones, with some not included. This sample has about 200,000 clones, with around 60% found just once. This specimen was CD4+ T cells sorted from blood, taken around week 50, from a patient treated with tofacitinib. The receptors were sampled from a human donor with alopecia areata. Each CDR3 is given with its conserved first and last residue. Each record gives: V gene, clone size, J gene, D gene, CDR3 DNA, CDR3 protein. The D gene is left open where the match is weak. Expanded clones get a size class; other rows say once, few or many, or leave the size out.

V: TRBV10-3
size: NA
J: TRBJ2-3
D: NA
DNA: TGTGCCATTAACTCCGGGGGAGCTAGCACAGATACGCAGTATTTT
CDR3: CAINSGGASTDTQYF

V: TRBV2
size: NA
J: TRBJ1-2
D: NA
DNA: TGTGCCAGCAGTTTTCAGGGAATCAACACCTTC
CDR3: CASSFQGINTF

V: TRBV7-2
size: NA
J: TRBJ1-2
D: NA
DNA: TGTGCCAGCACCATGGGGGGGAGGGACTATGGCTACACCTTC
CDR3: CASTMGGRDYGYTF

V: TRBV25-1
size: once
J: TRBJ1-1
D: TRBD1
DNA: TGTGCCAGCAGTGATCCAGCCCTGACAGGGGGCACTGAAGCTTTCTTT
CDR3: CASSDPALTGGTEAFF

V: TRBV25-1
size: NA
J: TRBJ2-2
D: NA
DNA: TGTGCCAGCAGTGGGTACACCGGGGAGCTGTTTTTT
CDR3: CASSGYTGELFF

V: TRBV30
size: NA
J: TRBJ1-1
D: NA
DNA: TGTGCCTGCCTGAGTCAGATGAACACTGAAGCTTTCTTT
CDR3: CACLSQMNTEAFF

V: TRBV10-2
size: once
J: TRBJ2-7
D: NA
DNA: TGCGCCAGCAGGATAAAAGGCCCCTACGAGCAGTACTTC
CDR3: CASRIKGPYEQYF

V: TRBV30
size: few
J: TRBJ1-1
D: NA
DNA: TGTGCCGCGCAAGGCCAGTCGAACACTGAAGCTTTCTTT
CDR3: CAAQGQSNTEAFF

V: TRBV11-2
size: NA
J: TRBJ1-6
D: TRBD1
DNA: TGTGCCAGCAGCTTGGACAGGGGAGGAGGGTCACCCCTCCACTTT
CDR3: CASSLDRGGGSPLHF

V: TRBV10-3
size: once
J: TRBJ2-4
D: NA
DNA: TGTGCCATCAGTGAAGTGAGGGCGGAAGCCAAAAACATTCAGTACTTC
CDR3: CAISEVRAEAKNIQYF

V: TRBV4-1
size: few
J: TRBJ2-3
D: TRBD1
DNA: TGCGCCAGCAGCCAAGAGATTACTAGGACAGGGAGGCAGTATTTT
CDR3: CASSQEITRTGRQYF

V: TRBV5-1
size: NA
J: TRBJ2-5
D: TRBD1
DNA: TGCGCCAGCAGCATAGGGACAGGGGAAGAGACCCAGTACTTC
CDR3: CASSIGTGEETQYF

V: TRBV2
size: NA
J: TRBJ2-2
D: NA
DNA: TGTGCCAGCAGTGTCAGGGCGAACACCGGGGAGCTGTTTTTT
CDR3: CASSVRANTGELFF

V: TRBV9
size: NA
J: TRBJ2-5
D: TRBD1
DNA: TGTGCCAGCAGCTCCCGGACAGGGGTAGAGACCCAGTACTTC
CDR3: CASSSRTGVETQYF

V: TRBV30
size: once
J: TRBJ1-2
D: NA
DNA: TGTGCCTGGAGAAGAGGGCAGGGCAGCTATGGCTACACCTTC
CDR3: CAWRRGQGSYGYTF

V: TRBV15
size: NA
J: TRBJ1-1
D: TRBD1
DNA: TGTGCCACCAGCAGAACCCGGGACAGGGAGTTAGCTTTCTTT
CDR3: CATSRTRDRELAFF

V: TRBV29-1
size: few
J: TRBJ2-1
D: TRBD1
DNA: TGCAGCGTTGCAGACAGGGTGTGGGACAATGAGCAGTTCTTC
CDR3: CSVADRVWDNEQFF

V: TRBV6-1
size: NA
J: TRBJ2-2
D: TRBD1
DNA: TGTGCCAGCAGTGAAGCGGACCACAGGGGGCCGGGGACCGGGGAGCTGTTTTTT
CDR3: CASSEADHRGPGTGELFF

V: TRBV30
size: few
J: TRBJ2-5
D: TRBD2
DNA: TGTGCCTGGAGTGTAAGGCCCTTCCTAGCGGGGGGGCCGGAAGAGACCCAGTACTTC
CDR3: CAWSVRPFLAGGPEETQYF

V: TRBV7-2
size: NA
J: TRBJ2-7
D: NA
DNA: TGTGCCAGCAGCCCCAACAGGGTAAGCTCCTACGAGCAGTACTTC
CDR3: CASSPNRVSSYEQYF

V: TRBV29-1
size: NA
J: TRBJ1-1
D: NA
DNA: TGCAGCGTAACCCGCAGGGCCCAGGAGAACACTGAAGCTTTCTTT
CDR3: CSVTRRAQENTEAFF

V: TRBV27
size: NA
J: TRBJ1-6
D: NA
DNA: TGTGCCAGCAGTTTAAGGGGGAGAAATTCACCCCTCCACTTT
CDR3: CASSLRGRNSPLHF

V: TRBV18
size: few
J: TRBJ1-1
D: NA
DNA: TGTGCCAGCTCACCAGGGAGACAGACTTATGCTTTCTTT
CDR3: CASSPGRQTYAFF

V: TRBV27
size: NA
J: TRBJ1-1
D: NA
DNA: TGTGCCAGCAGCTTATCGGGCACCAACGCCTTCTTT
CDR3: CASSLSGTNAFF

V: TRBV4-3
size: NA
J: TRBJ2-3
D: NA
DNA: TGCGCCAGCAGCCAAGGGAGGGACTCCTCCCATACGCAGTATTTT
CDR3: CASSQGRDSSHTQYF

V: TRBV29-1
size: few
J: TRBJ1-2
D: TRBD1
DNA: TGCAGCGGAGGGACAGGGGGAGCCTATGGCTACACCTTC
CDR3: CSGGTGGAYGYTF

V: TRBV7-2
size: few
J: TRBJ1-2
D: NA
DNA: TGTGCCAGCAGCTCGGACACCTGGGGTGGCTACACCTTC
CDR3: CASSSDTWGGYTF

V: TRBV2
size: few
J: TRBJ2-3
D: TRBD2
DNA: TGTGCCAGCAGCGAAGGACTAGGCGGCACAGATACGCAGTATTTT
CDR3: CASSEGLGGTDTQYF

V: TRBV9
size: NA
J: TRBJ2-1
D: NA
DNA: TGTGCCAGCAGCGTAGCCCCCCGACGCCAGGTCAATGAGCAGTTCTTC
CDR3: CASSVAPRRQVNEQFF

V: TRBV29-1
size: NA
J: TRBJ1-1
D: NA
DNA: TGCAGCGTTGAGGGGAGGCTGAACACTGAAGCTTTCTTT
CDR3: CSVEGRLNTEAFF

V: TRBV7-2
size: NA
J: TRBJ1-1
D: NA
DNA: TGTGCCAGCAGCTTAGAGCGTGGGGGGGCTGAAGCTTTCTTT
CDR3: CASSLERGGAEAFF

V: TRBV27
size: NA
J: TRBJ2-7
D: TRBD1
DNA: TGTGCCAGCAGTCCGACAGGGGTCGAGCAGTACTTC
CDR3: CASSPTGVEQYF

V: TRBV28
size: NA
J: TRBJ2-4
D: NA
DNA: TGTGCCAGCAGTTTGGAAGTACCCTTAGCCAAAAACATTCAGTACTTC
CDR3: CASSLEVPLAKNIQYF

V: TRBV7-8
size: NA
J: TRBJ2-1
D: TRBD2
DNA: TGTGCCAGCAGCTTGGGGGGGGGAAGCAATGAGCAGTTCTTC
CDR3: CASSLGGGSNEQFF

V: TRBV9
size: few
J: TRBJ2-1
D: TRBD2
DNA: TGTGCCAGCAGCGCCGGGACTACCTCATGGAATGAGCAGTTCTTC
CDR3: CASSAGTTSWNEQFF

V: TRBV30
size: NA
J: TRBJ1-2
D: NA
DNA: TGTGCCTGGAGTTCGAGGGGTATGGTCCTTGGCTACACCTTC
CDR3: CAWSSRGMVLGYTF

V: TRBV7-3
size: once
J: TRBJ2-2
D: NA
DNA: TGTGCCAGCAGCGCCCAGACACAGCCCGGGGAGCTGTTTTTT
CDR3: CASSAQTQPGELFF